The 23 T cell receptor beta chains given below trace back to one sample, sequenced in a study of PD-L1 blockade in urothelial cancer (dated by TCRdb to about 2017). Interpreted using the paper, the time point label stands for: pretreatment peripheral blood. Library method: the immunoSEQ multiplex PCR assay. TCRdb obtained this table from immuneACCESS and retained in-frame rearrangements with V and J assigned. These tables miss some clones; where compared with another copy, unresolved V genes account for less than half of the shortfall, and the remainder is unexplained. The sample table contains around 34,000 clones; only one count was recorded for over 80% of them. The ten largest clones add up to 15% of the sample. The input for sequencing was PBMCs, taken around atezolizumab (anti-PD-L1) treatment. The receptors derive from a man older than 75 with urothelial cancer.

The chain uses TRBV19 and TRBJ1-5; TRBD1 matches at 7 bases. V trimming: 3 bases; J trimming: 0 bases; junction bases outside the gene matches: 17. Germline CDR1 and CDR2: LNHDA and SQIVND (reference sequence). CDR3 length: 20 residues. The CDR3 region is CASSILRWDRTFLSNQPQHF. The DNA for the CDR3 is TGTGCCAGTAGTATCTTAAGATGGGACAGAACCTTCCTTAGCAATCAGCCCCAGCATTTT.

This clone has just one count. This chain links TRBV28 with TRBJ2-1; no clear D gene. Deletions cut 6 bases from V and 8 bases from J, with 8 bases between. From germline, CDR1 is MDHEN and CDR2 SYDVKM. The CDR3 is 11 amino acids. In DNA, the CDR3 is TGTGCCAGCAGCCTGTTATATGAGCAGTTCTTC. Translated, it gives CASSLLYEQFF. Looking up the rest from reference TRBV28 and TRBJ2-1 gives the full variable domain: DVKVTQSSRYLVKRTGEKVFLECVQDMDHENMFWYRQDPGLGLRLIYFSYDVKMKEKGDIPEGYSVSREKKERFSLILESASTNQTSMYLCASSLLYEQFFGPGTRLTVL.

The chain couples TRBV7-9 to TRBJ1-4, with TRBD1 identical over 8 bases. The trim removed 4 bases at V and 2 bases at J, leaving 0 bases unmatched. CDR1 and CDR2 from the germline V gene are SEHNR and FQNEAQ (reference sequence). This CDR3 has 14 residues. CDR3 residues: CASSYRGTNEKLFF. The CDR3 DNA sequence: TGTGCCAGCAGCTACAGGGGGACTAATGAAAAACTGTTTTTT.

V and J are TRBV15 and TRBJ1-2; 8 bases line up with TRBD1. With V trimmed by 3 bases and J by 3 bases, 6 bases remained unmatched. The length of the CDR3 is 15 residues. The germline CDR1 and CDR2 sequences are LNHNV and YYDKDF (reference sequence). The DNA for the CDR3 is TGTGCCACCAGCAGGCCCTCGACAGGGGACTATGGCTACACCTTC. It translates to CATSRPSTGDYGYTF.

This clone has just a few counts. This chain uses TRBV7-2 with TRBJ1-5; 10 bases match TRBD1. With 0 bases clipped from V and 11 bases from J, the junction kept 7 bases outside the gene matches. The CDR3 is 15 amino acids. CDR1 is SGHTA, CDR2 FQGNSA, per germline. The CDR3 reads CASSLAGQGVGAQHF. DNA of the CDR3: TGTGCCAGCAGCTTAGCAGGACAGGGGGTAGGGGCCCAGCATTTT. Looking up the rest from reference TRBV7-2 and TRBJ1-5 gives the full variable domain: GAGVSQSPSNKVTEKGKDVELRCDPISGHTALYWYRQSLGQGLEFLIYFQGNSAPDKSGLPSDRFSAERTGGSVSTLTIQRTQQEDSAVYLCASSLAGQGVGAQHFGDGTRLSIL.

This chain connects TRBV29-1 to TRBJ2-3; D gene ambiguous. Germline V gives CDR1 SQVTM, CDR2 ANQGSEA. The ends were cut back, 7 bases at V and 3 bases at J, with 11 bases in the middle. The CDR3 extends over 12 amino acids. The chain's CDR3 is CSATSGTDTQYF. The CDR3 region has the DNA TGCAGCGCCACCTCCGGGACAGATACGCAGTATTTT.

The genes are TRBV7-9 and TRBJ2-1; possibly TRBD2 for D (6 bases). Germline loops: CDR1 SEHNR, CDR2 FQNEAQ (reference sequence). V lost 5 bases to trimming and J lost 6 bases, with 11 bases between them. This CDR3 has 13 amino acids. The CDR3 DNA reads as TGTGCCAGCAGCGGAGGGACGGTCAATGAGCAGTTCTTC. It translates to CASSGGTVNEQFF. Full variable domain (remainder filled in from reference TRBV7-9 and TRBJ2-1): DTGVSQNPRHKITKRGQNVTFRCDPISEHNRLYWYRQTLGQGPEFLTYFQNEAQLEKSRLLSDRFSAERPKGSFSTLEIQRTEQGDSAMYLCASSGGTVNEQFFGPGTRLTVL.

This chain uses TRBV18 with TRBJ1-5; maybe TRBD1 (5 bases). This CDR3 comprises 14 residues. V gave up 6 bases and J gave up 2 bases, with 11 bases separating them. The germline CDR1 and CDR2 sequences are KGHSH and LQKENI. The CDR3 reads CASSGDLGNQPQHF. The CDR3 coding sequence is TGTGCCAGCTCTGGGGACTTGGGCAATCAGCCCCAGCATTTT.

The V gene is TRBV6-6, the J gene TRBJ2-1, with 8 bases matching TRBD2. Losses at the gene ends were 5 bases for V and 5 bases for J; bases not matched to a gene: 11. Germline CDR1 and CDR2: MNHNY and SVGAGI (reference sequence). The CDR3 extends over 16 amino acids. The CDR3 DNA reads as TGTGCCAGCAGTCCCGGTGGAGCGGGAGTCAACAATGAGCAGTTCTTC. It codes for CASSPGGAGVNNEQFF.

This chain uses TRBV6-5 with TRBJ2-7, with 10 bases lining up with TRBD1. In germline, CDR1 is MNHEY, CDR2 SVGAGI. There are 13 residues in the CDR3. J lost 3 bases, V lost 6 bases, and 2 bases had no gene match. Here the CDR3 reads CASSRDRGYEQYF. The CDR3 DNA is TGTGCCAGCAGCCGGGACAGGGGCTACGAGCAGTACTTC.

V gene TRBV19 combines with J gene TRBJ1-1, with a tentative D call TRBD1 (6 bases). V gave up 5 bases and J gave up 5 bases, with 18 bases separating them. The CDR3 has 15 amino acids. Germline CDR1 and CDR2: LNHDA and SQIVND (reference sequence). The CDR3 spells CASSPPDRMVTEAFF. The CDR3 DNA is TGTGCCAGTAGTCCTCCAGACAGGATGGTAACTGAAGCTTTCTTT.

This clone was counted a single time. This chain links TRBV4-1 with TRBJ1-1, with a possible D match to TRBD1 (5 bases). The CDR3 extends over 16 amino acids. The ends were cut back, 0 bases at V and 1 base at J, with 12 bases in the middle. Germline CDR1 reads MGHRA; CDR2 reads YSYEKL. The DNA of the CDR3 is TGCGCCAGCAGCCAAGACCAGGGTCGACGGAACACTGAAGCTTTCTTT. As protein: CASSQDQGRRNTEAFF.

This sequence joins TRBV4-3 and TRBJ2-3; TRBD2 aligns across 8 bases. This CDR3 comprises 18 residues. CDR1 is LGHNA and CDR2 is YSLEER in the germline V gene. The ends lost 0 bases at V and 5 bases at J; junction bases unmatched: 13. The CDR3 spells CASSQDTASGSFRDTQYF. The CDR3 DNA sequence: TGCGCCAGCAGCCAAGATACGGCCAGCGGGAGTTTCAGAGATACGCAGTATTTT.

This chain links TRBV9 with TRBJ2-7, with TRBD2 matching over 7 bases. The CDR3 runs to 15 residues. Trimming at V came to 0 bases and at J to 2 bases, leaving 5 bases not matched to a gene. The germline gives CDR1 SGDLS, CDR2 YYNGEE. The CDR3 loop reads CASSVGAGDAYEQYF. The CDR3 bases are TGTGCCAGCAGCGTAGGCGCGGGGGATGCCTACGAGCAGTACTTC.

Here the CDR3 DNA reads TGTGCCAGCAGTTTACCGCTAGCGGGAGGGTGGGATGGGATGACCCAGTACTTC. Protein: CASSLPLAGGWDGMTQYF. The rearrangement joins TRBV28 to TRBJ2-5; 12 bases line up with TRBD2. This CDR3 is built from 18 residues. Germline V gene sequence: CDR1 MDHEN, CDR2 SYDVKM. V lost 2 bases and J lost 7; bases outside the gene matches: 14.

This chain joins TRBV27 and TRBJ2-2; 8 nucleotides line up with TRBD2. Germline V gene sequence: CDR1 MNHEY, CDR2 SMNVEV (reference sequence). Trimming at V came to 3 bases and at J to 4 bases, leaving 7 bases not matched to a gene. CDR3 size: 16 residues. The CDR3 sequence is CASSFGTSGGTGELFF. CDR3 bases: TGTGCCAGCAGTTTCGGGACTAGTGGGGGCACCGGGGAGCTGTTTTTT.

The chain links TRBV30 to TRBJ2-2; 7 nucleotides match TRBD1. Germline-derived CDR1 and CDR2 are GTSNPN and SVGIG (reference sequence). V shed 3 bases and J 4 bases; nucleotides not matched to a gene: 8. The CDR3 runs to 15 residues. The CDR3 region is CAWRTGQAITGELFF. The CDR3 DNA sequence: TGTGCCTGGAGGACCGGACAGGCGATCACCGGGGAGCTGTTTTTT.

The chain has TRBV28 and TRBJ1-1, with TRBD1 as a possible D gene (6 bases). CDR1 is MDHEN and CDR2 is SYDVKM in the germline V gene. CDR3 size: 16 residues. Between the trimmed V and J ends, which lost 7 bases and 3 bases, there was a span of 21 bases. The CDR3 region is CASTNPGGLGDTEAFF. The CDR3 nucleotides are TGTGCCAGCACCAATCCCGGGGGGCTAGGGGACACTGAAGCTTTCTTT.

This clone has just a few counts. V is TRBV4-1 and J is TRBJ2-7; 7 bases agree with TRBD1. With 4 bases clipped from V and 2 bases from J, the junction kept 2 bases outside the gene matches. Germline V gives CDR1 MGHRA, CDR2 YSYEKL. The CDR3 spans 13 residues. CDR3 loop: CASSLGTAYEQYF. Here the CDR3 DNA reads TGCGCCAGCAGCCTAGGGACAGCCTACGAGCAGTACTTC.

CDR3 sequence (DNA): TGTGCCAGCAGCCCCCCGGACAGGGGGTATGGCTACACCTTC. Amino acids: CASSPPDRGYGYTF. The V and J genes are TRBV7-8 and TRBJ1-2; 10 nucleotides agree with TRBD1. Germline V gene data show CDR1 as SGHVS and CDR2 as FQNEAQ. Unmatched junction bases numbered 5, after V lost 5 bases and J lost 5 bases. There are 14 residues in the CDR3.

The CDR3 protein is CASSLLTGSELFF. The DNA of the CDR3 is TGTGCCAGCAGCCTTTTGACAGGCTCGGAGCTGTTTTTT. The chain couples TRBV6-6 to TRBJ2-2, with D maybe TRBD1 (6 bases). The CDR3 extends over 13 amino acids. V was clipped by 6 bases and J by 10 bases, with 15 bases between them. Germline lookup yields CDR1 MNHNY and CDR2 SVGAGI (reference sequence).

The chain uses TRBV20-1 and TRBJ2-5, with D unresolved. Trimming took off 8 bases at V and 2 bases at J, with 9 bases between the two ends. The length of the CDR3 is 11 residues. Per the germline V gene, CDR1 is DFQATT and CDR2 is SNEGSKA (reference sequence). The CDR3 here is CSPIRQETQYF. As DNA, the CDR3 is TGCAGTCCTATCAGGCAAGAGACCCAGTACTTC.

The chain carries TRBV11-3 and TRBJ2-1; 8 nucleotides agree with TRBD2. The CDR3 runs to 15 residues. Trimming took 5 bases from V and 7 from J; bases not matched to a gene: 10. Germline V lookup: CDR1 SGHNT, CDR2 YENEEA. The CDR3 DNA reads TGTGCCAGCAGCCCTCGAGCGGGAGTATCTAATGAGCAGTTCTTC. Protein product: CASSPRAGVSNEQFF.